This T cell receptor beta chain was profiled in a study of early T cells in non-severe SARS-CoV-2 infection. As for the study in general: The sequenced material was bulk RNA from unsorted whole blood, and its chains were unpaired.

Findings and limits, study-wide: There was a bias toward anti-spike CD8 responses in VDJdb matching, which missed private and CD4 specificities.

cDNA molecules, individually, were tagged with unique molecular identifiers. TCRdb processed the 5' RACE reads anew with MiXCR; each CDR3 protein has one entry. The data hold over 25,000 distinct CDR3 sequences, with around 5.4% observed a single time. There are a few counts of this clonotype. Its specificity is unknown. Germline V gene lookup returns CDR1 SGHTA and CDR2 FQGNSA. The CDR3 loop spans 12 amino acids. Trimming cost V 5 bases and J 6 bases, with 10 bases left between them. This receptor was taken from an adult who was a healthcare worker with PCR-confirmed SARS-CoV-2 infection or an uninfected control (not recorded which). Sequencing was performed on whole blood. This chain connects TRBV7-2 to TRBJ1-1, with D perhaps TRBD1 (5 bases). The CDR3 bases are TGTGCCAGCAGCCAGGGACTTGCTGAAGCTTTCTTT. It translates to CASSQGLAEAFF.